This TCR beta chain is from a study of T cells after yellow fever vaccination. In the study overall: With SMART-Seq v4 Ultra Low Input, the fractions containing low cell numbers were prepared.

The V segment lost 5 bases and the J segment 5 bases; nucleotides outside the gene matches: 14. CDR1 and CDR2 (germline): KGHSH, LQKENI. There are 16 residues in the CDR3. Overall study findings and caveats: After the booster, about 95% of CD4 and more than 75% of CD8 primary-response clones were re-detected. Abundant clonotypes from the bulk population could have been carried over as contaminants into FACS-sorted repertoires.

TCR cDNA was made by 5'RACE template switching, adding a universal primer site and UMIs. TCRdb reprocessed the 5' RACE reads via MiXCR and lists one record per CDR3 protein. In the table there are around 330,000 distinct CDR3 sequences, around 3.9% of which are singletons. This clonotype was recorded at least ten times. Its specificity is not known. The chain joins TRBV18 to TRBJ2-5; 7 bases are a match to TRBD2. The sequenced sample was PBMCs, obtained on the day of the yellow fever booster vaccination. The receptor was derived from a man aged 18 to 29 who received the YFV17D yellow fever vaccine. CDR3 sequence (DNA): TGTGCCAGCTCATACCCTTTGTCGCGGGGGTCCGAGACCCAGTACTTC. Protein: CASSYPLSRGSETQYF.